What follows are 10 T cell receptor beta chains derived from one specimen sequenced in a study of siplizumab effects on memory and regulatory T cells. Measured with immunoSEQ multiplex PCR; TCRdb has only the in-frame clones, and not every one. The sample contains some 65,000 clones, 88% of which appear only once. The sequenced sample consisted of Tregs sorted from blood. These TCRs come from a human donor in good health.

The gene calls are TRBV6-6 and TRBJ2-3, with 8 bases aligning to TRBD2. Trimming removed 0 bases from V and 1 base from J; junction bases left unmatched: 3. This CDR3 contains 16 residues. Per the germline V gene, CDR1 is MNHNY and CDR2 is SVGAGI (reference sequence). In DNA, the CDR3 is TGTGCCAGCAGTTACTCCGGGGGGGAGCGCACAGATACGCAGTATTTT. As protein: CASSYSGGERTDTQYF.

This chain uses TRBV6-6 with TRBJ1-2; D is uncertain. The V gene lost 8 bases and the J gene lost 4 bases, with 20 bases spanning the gap. In germline, CDR1 is MNHNY, CDR2 SVGAGI (reference sequence). CDR3 length equals 15 residues. The CDR3 DNA follows: TGTGCCAGCCGTGAGGAGGGTGTCCTATCCTATGGCTACACCTTC. Protein product: CASREEGVLSYGYTF.

This chain links TRBV6-1 with TRBJ2-3; 8 bases fit TRBD2. CDR3 length: 15 amino acids. Trimming removed 3 bases from V and 2 bases from J; junction bases left unmatched: 4. CDR1 is MNHNS and CDR2 is SASEGT in the germline V gene. CDR3 region: CASSDRSGTTDTQYF. CDR3 DNA: TGTGCCAGCAGTGATCGTAGCGGGACCACAGATACGCAGTATTTT.

V usage is TRBV6-1 and J usage is TRBJ1-3; a weak D match, TRBD1 (6 bases). The germline V and J ends were trimmed by 0 bases and 2 bases, with 11 bases remaining between them. The CDR3 sequence is 16 residues long. Germline assignment: CDR1 MNHNS and CDR2 SASEGT. In nucleotides, the CDR3 is TGTGCCAGCAGTGAAGCTCCAGGGGCTACTGGAAACACCATATATTTT. It yields the protein CASSEAPGATGNTIYF.

The rearrangement uses TRBV29-1 and TRBJ2-7; perhaps TRBD2 as D (6 bases). This CDR3 is built from 14 residues. CDR1 is SQVTM, CDR2 ANQGSEA, per germline. Trimming left V 7 bases short and J 0 bases short, with 16 bases between. Here the CDR3 reads CSAAHRLGSYEQYF. In DNA form, the CDR3 reads TGCAGCGCTGCACACAGACTAGGCTCCTACGAGCAGTACTTC.

The chain links TRBV30 to TRBJ2-2, with D possibly matching TRBD1 (6 bases). V was shortened by 4 bases and J by 5 bases, with 17 bases between the two germline ends. The CDR3 is made up of 15 amino acids. Germline V gene lookup returns CDR1 GTSNPN and CDR2 SVGIG (reference sequence). CDR3 nucleotides: TGTGCCTGGACCACCCCCGGCAGGGGAACCGGGGAGCTGTTTTTT. Its translation is CAWTTPGRGTGELFF.

The CDR3 protein is CASSQERQLIRAKNIQYF. The CDR3 bases are TGTGCCAGCAGCCAAGAAAGGCAGTTAATACGGGCCAAAAACATTCAGTACTTC. V gene TRBV4-2 combines with J gene TRBJ2-4, with D unclear. The CDR3 loop spans 18 amino acids. The V end was cut by 0 bases, the J end by 1 base, with 16 bases between. Germline CDR1 LGHNA, CDR2 YNFKEQ.

The chain employs TRBV28 and TRBJ2-7, with a weak D call TRBD1 (6 bases). Trimming removed 7 bases at V and 0 bases at J, with 13 bases between. From germline, CDR1 is MDHEN and CDR2 SYDVKM. CDR3 size: 14 residues. The CDR3 loop is CASKGLDSSYEQYF. CDR3 bases: TGTGCCAGCAAGGGGCTGGACAGCTCCTACGAGCAGTACTTC.

The chain is built from TRBV30 and TRBJ1-5; TRBD1 matches 8 bases. This CDR3 comprises 13 residues. J was trimmed by 4 bases and V by 4 bases; bases with no gene match: 3. The germline CDR1 and CDR2 sequences are GTSNPN and SVGIG (reference sequence). As DNA, the CDR3 is TGTGCCTGGAACAGGGGGGAGAATCAGCCCCAGCATTTT. This gives the protein CAWNRGENQPQHF.

This sequence joins TRBV6-6 and TRBJ1-1; 7 bases are a match to TRBD1. Germline V gene lookup returns CDR1 MNHNY and CDR2 SVGAGI (reference sequence). The CDR3 runs 13 residues. With 6 bases clipped from V and 4 bases from J, the junction kept 5 bases outside the gene matches. DNA for the CDR3: TGTGCCAGCAGCGAGGCAGGGGGCACTGAAGCTTTCTTT. It yields the protein CASSEAGGTEAFF.